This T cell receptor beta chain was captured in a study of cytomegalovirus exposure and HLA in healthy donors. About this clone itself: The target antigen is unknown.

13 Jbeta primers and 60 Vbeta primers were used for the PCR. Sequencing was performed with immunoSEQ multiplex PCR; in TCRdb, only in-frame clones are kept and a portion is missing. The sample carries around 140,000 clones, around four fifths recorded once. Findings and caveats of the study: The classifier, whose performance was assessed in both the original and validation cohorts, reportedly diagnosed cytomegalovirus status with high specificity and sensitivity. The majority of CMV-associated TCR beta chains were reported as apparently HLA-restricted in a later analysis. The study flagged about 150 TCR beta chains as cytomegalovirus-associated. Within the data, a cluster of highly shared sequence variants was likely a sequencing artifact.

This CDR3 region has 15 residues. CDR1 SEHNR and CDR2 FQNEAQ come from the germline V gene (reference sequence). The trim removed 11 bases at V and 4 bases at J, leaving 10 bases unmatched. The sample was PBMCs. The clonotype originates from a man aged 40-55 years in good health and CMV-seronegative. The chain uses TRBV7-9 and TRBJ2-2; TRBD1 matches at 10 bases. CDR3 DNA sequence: TGTGCCGGAGCGGAGGACAGGGGGTTCACCGGGGAGCTGTTTTTT. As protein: CAGAEDRGFTGELFF.